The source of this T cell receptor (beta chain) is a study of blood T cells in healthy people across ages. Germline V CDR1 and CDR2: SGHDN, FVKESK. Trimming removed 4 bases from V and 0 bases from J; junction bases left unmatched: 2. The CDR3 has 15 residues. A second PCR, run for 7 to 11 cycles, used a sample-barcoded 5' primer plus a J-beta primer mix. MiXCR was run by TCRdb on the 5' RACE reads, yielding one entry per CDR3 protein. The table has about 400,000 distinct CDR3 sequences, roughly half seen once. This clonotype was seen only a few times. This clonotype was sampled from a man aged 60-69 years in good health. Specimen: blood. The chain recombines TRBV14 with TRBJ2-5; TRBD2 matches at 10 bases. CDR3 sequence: CASSRLAGDQETQYF. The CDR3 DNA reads TGTGCCAGCAGCCGGCTAGCGGGGGACCAAGAGACCCAGTACTTC.